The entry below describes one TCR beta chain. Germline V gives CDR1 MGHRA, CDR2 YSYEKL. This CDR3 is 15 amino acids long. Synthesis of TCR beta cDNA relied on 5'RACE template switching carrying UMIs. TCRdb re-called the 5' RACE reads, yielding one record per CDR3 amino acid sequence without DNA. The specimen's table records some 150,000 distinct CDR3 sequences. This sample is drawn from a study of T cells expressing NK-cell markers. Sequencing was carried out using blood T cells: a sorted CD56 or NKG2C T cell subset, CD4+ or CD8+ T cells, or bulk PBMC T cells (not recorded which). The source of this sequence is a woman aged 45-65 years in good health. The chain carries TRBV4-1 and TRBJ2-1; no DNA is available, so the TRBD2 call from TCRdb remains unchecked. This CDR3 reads CASSRLAGVVVEQFF.